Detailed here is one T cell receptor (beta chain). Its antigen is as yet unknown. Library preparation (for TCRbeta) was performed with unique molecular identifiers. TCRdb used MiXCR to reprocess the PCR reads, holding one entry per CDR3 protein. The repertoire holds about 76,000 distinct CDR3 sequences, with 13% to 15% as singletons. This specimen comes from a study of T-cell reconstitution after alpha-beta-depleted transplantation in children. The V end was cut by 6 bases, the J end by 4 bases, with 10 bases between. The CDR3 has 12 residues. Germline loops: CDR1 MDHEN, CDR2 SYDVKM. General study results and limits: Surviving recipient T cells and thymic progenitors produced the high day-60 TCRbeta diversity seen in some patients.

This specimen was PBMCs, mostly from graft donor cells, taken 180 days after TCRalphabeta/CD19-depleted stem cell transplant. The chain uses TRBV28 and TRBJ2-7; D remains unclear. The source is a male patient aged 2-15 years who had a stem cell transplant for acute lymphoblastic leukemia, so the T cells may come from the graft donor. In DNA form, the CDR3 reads TGTGCCAGCAGCCTTCTAAATTACGAGCAGTACTTC. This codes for CASSLLNYEQYF.